What follows is one TCR beta chain and its context. Its antigen is unidentified. Germline loops: CDR1 SNHLY, CDR2 FYNNEI. This CDR3 comprises 14 residues. J lost 5 bases, V lost 6 bases, and 7 bases had no gene match. The entry originates in a study of T cell responses to AZD1222 COVID-19 vaccine. Points from the study as a whole: Only a handful of people who got AZD1222 tested seropositive at baseline.

Produced via immunoSEQ multiplex PCR; TCRdb's table is partial and in-frame only. This sample has 140,000 to 150,000 clones, with roughly nine tenths found just once. This TCR derives from an adult who received the AZD1222 COVID-19 vaccine. This rearrangement joins TRBV2 to TRBJ1-1; 9 bases match TRBD1. The input for sequencing was peripheral blood, taken 28 days after the second AZD1222 dose. This CDR3 is CASRETGGLTEAFF. As DNA, the CDR3 is TGTGCCAGCAGGGAGACAGGGGGGCTTACTGAAGCTTTCTTT. Drawing the rest from reference TRBV2 and TRBJ1-1, the complete variable domain is EPEVTQTPSHQVTQMGQEVILRCVPISNHLYFYWYRQILGQKVEFLVSFYNNEISEKSEIFDDQFSVERPDGSNFTLKIRSTKLEDSAMYFCASRETGGLTEAFFGQGTRLTVV.